A single sample gave rise to the 3 T cell receptor beta chains below, sequenced in a study of cytomegalovirus exposure and HLA in healthy donors. The PCR was carried out with 60 Vbeta primers and 13 Jbeta primers. Clones were read by immunoSEQ multiplex PCR, and TCRdb kept only the in-frame ones, dropping some. The repertoire holds 90,000 to 120,000 clones, around 82% seen once, with approximately 1.9% in the top ten. Source material: PBMCs. The receptor source for this set is a woman aged 40 to 50 in good health and CMV-seronegative.

The gene calls are TRBV13 and TRBJ2-5; 8 nucleotides line up with TRBD2. Germline V gene data show CDR1 as PRHDT and CDR2 as FYEKMQ (reference sequence). This CDR3 has 13 residues. J gave up 3 bases and V 5 bases, and 2 bases lay outside the gene matches. The CDR3 DNA follows: TGTGCCAGCAGCCAGGGACTAGAAGAGACCCAGTACTTC. Translating it yields CASSQGLEETQYF.

This sequence joins TRBV27 and TRBJ1-2, with 7 nucleotides matching TRBD1. CDR1 is MNHEY and CDR2 is SMNVEV in the germline V gene (reference sequence). V shed 6 bases, J shed 6 bases, and the junction held 10 bases outside the gene matches. CDR3 length: 14 residues. CDR3 DNA: TGTGCCAGCAGGGGCCCCCGGGACAGCAATGGCTACACCTTC. Translating gives CASRGPRDSNGYTF.

The count of this clone is one. The V and J genes are TRBV4-3 and TRBJ1-2, with a weak D call TRBD1 (6 bases). Trimming removed 0 bases at V and 1 base at J, with 12 bases between. The CDR3 is 16 amino acids. The germline V gene encodes CDR1 LGHNA and CDR2 YSLEER. In DNA form, the CDR3 reads TGCGCCAGCAGCCAAGACGACAGGTCGAGTAACTATGGCTACACCTTC. This codes for CASSQDDRSSNYGYTF.